Each of the 16 T cell receptor beta chains below was sequenced from the same sample in a study of Graves' ophthalmopathy and Graves' hyperthyroidism. Beta-chain TCR CDR3 regions were amplified from RNA transcripts. An opening RT-PCR round employed HTBI primers and preceded a second-round multiplex PCR. One entry per CDR3 protein results from TCRdb running MiXCR on the multiplex PCR reads. Counted here are 680,000 or so distinct CDR3 sequences, about 20% occurring once; the ten biggest clones make up roughly 6.9%. The source material was peripheral blood. These receptors all stem from a woman between 18 and 29 years old with stable Graves' hyperthyroidism. Some clones in this sample may be carry-over from other donors' samples.

In its sample, this clonotype was seen many times. The chain carries TRBV6-4 and TRBJ2-6, with a weak D call TRBD1 (5 bases). From germline, CDR1 is MRHNA and CDR2 SNTAGT. Trimming stripped 4 bases from V and 2 bases from J, with 24 bases between. The CDR3 has 20 amino acids. The CDR3 coding sequence is TGTGCCAGCAGTGCTCGCAGGGTAACAACAAGCGCGCCTGGGGCCAACGTCCTGACTTTC. Protein sequence: CASSARRVTTSAPGANVLTF.

The rearrangement links TRBV28 to TRBJ1-1, with D perhaps TRBD1 (5 bases). The CDR3 has 14 residues. The germline V and J ends were trimmed by 8 bases and 5 bases, with 18 bases remaining between them. In germline, CDR1 is MDHEN, CDR2 SYDVKM. CDR3 nucleotide sequence: TGTGCCAGCGTAATTTGGGAGGGGAAGACTGAAGCTTTCTTT. Protein product: CASVIWEGKTEAFF. Using reference TRBV28 and TRBJ1-1 for the parts outside the CDR3, the full variable domain is DVKVTQSSRYLVKRTGEKVFLECVQDMDHENMFWYRQDPGLGLRLIYFSYDVKMKEKGDIPEGYSVSREKKERFSLILESASTNQTSMYLCASVIWEGKTEAFFGQGTRLTVV.

This clonotype was detected ten times or more. The chain uses TRBV12-3 or TRBV12-4 and TRBJ1-1; possibly TRBD1 for D (5 bases). There are 14 residues in the CDR3. Trimming pared 4 bases from V and 7 bases from J, leaving 16 bases between. CDR3 loop: CASSSRQFLGEAFF. The CDR3 nucleotides read TGTGCCAGCAGTTCTAGACAGTTCCTAGGTGAAGCTTTCTTT.

This clonotype has ten or more counts. The CDR3 bases are TGCGCCAGCAGCCCTACCGGGACAAAGAACACCGGGGAGCTGTTTTTT. It specifies CASSPTGTKNTGELFF. The rearrangement joins TRBV4-1 to TRBJ2-2, with D possibly TRBD1 on 6 matching bases. CDR1 is MGHRA and CDR2 is YSYEKL in the germline V gene. This CDR3 has 16 amino acids. Between the trimmed V and J ends, which lost 4 bases and 1 base, there was a span of 13 bases.

This clonotype has ten or more counts. For the CDR3, the DNA is TGTGCCAGCAGCCCCGGGGGAGGCTCTGGAAACACCATATATTTT. This encodes CASSPGGGSGNTIYF. V and J are TRBV7-8 and TRBJ1-3, with D possibly TRBD1 on 5 matching bases. The V and J ends lost 5 bases and 0 bases respectively, with 11 bases between them. The CDR3 consists of 15 residues. Germline assignment: CDR1 SGHVS and CDR2 FQNEAQ.

This clonotype was recorded many times. The chain combines TRBV7-2 with TRBJ1-1; D unresolved. Germline V lookup: CDR1 SGHTA, CDR2 FQGNSA. This CDR3 is 15 amino acids long. V lost 2 bases to trimming and J lost 4 bases, with 14 bases between them. CDR3 nucleotide sequence: TGTGCCAGCAGCTTATCTGCAACGGCGGGCACTGAAGCTTTCTTT. Encoded protein: CASSLSATAGTEAFF.

The genes are TRBV7-6 and TRBJ2-5; D is perhaps TRBD2 (7 bases). Germline V gene sequence: CDR1 SGHVS, CDR2 FNYEAQ. V lost 7 bases and J lost 0, with 24 bases in between. The CDR3 consists of 18 residues. The CDR3 nucleotides read TGTGCCAGCACCCACCATGGGGGCGGGGGACCGTACCAAGAGACCCAGTACTTC. Translated: CASTHHGGGGPYQETQYF. The full variable domain, in which reference TRBV7-6 and TRBJ2-5 provide the parts outside the CDR3, is GAGVSQSPRYKVTKRGQDVALRCDPISGHVSLYWYRQALGQGPEFLTYFNYEAQQDKSGLPNDRFSAERPEGSISTLTIQRTEQRDSAMYRCASTHHGGGGPYQETQYFGPGTRLLVL.

J is TRBJ1-1 and V is TRBV30; weak D call: TRBD1 (5 bases). V shed 0 bases and J shed 4 bases, with 9 bases lying between them. Per germline, CDR1 GTSNPN and CDR2 SVGIG (reference sequence). This CDR3 has 13 amino acids. The CDR3 DNA reads TGTGCCTGGAGTGTACATGGGGGCACTGAAGCTTTCTTT. Protein product: CAWSVHGGTEAFF.

This clonotype was seen repeatedly, ten times or more. The chain has TRBV6-8 and TRBJ1-1; no firm D call. The germline gives CDR1 MNHGY, CDR2 SAAAGT. The CDR3 is 15 residues long. The ends were cut back, 7 bases at V and 4 bases at J, with 19 bases in the middle. The CDR3 is CASNFGVKRFTEAFF. The CDR3 coding sequence is TGTGCCAGCAATTTCGGGGTAAAGAGGTTCACTGAAGCTTTCTTT.

This clonotype was found a few times. This rearrangement joins TRBV7-2 to TRBJ1-6, with TRBD1 as a possible D gene (5 bases). The CDR3 totals 15 residues. Trimming pared 2 bases from V and 10 bases from J, leaving 15 bases between. The germline gives CDR1 SGHTA, CDR2 FQGNSA. CDR3 protein: CASSLRERGNSPLHF. The DNA of the CDR3 is TGTGCCAGCAGCTTACGGGAGCGGGGGAACTCACCCCTCCACTTT.

A word on this clonotype: This clone may be a read error of a much larger clone one base away. It is likely a read error, because the conserved phenylalanine at the end of the CDR3 is missing. The CDR3 coding sequence is TGTGCCAGCAGCTTATTAGGCACTGAAGCTTTCTCT. Its protein product is CASSLLGTEAFS. The chain is built from TRBV7-2 and TRBJ1-1; D unresolved. The CDR3 has 12 residues. V lost 2 bases and J lost 4, with 5 bases in between. Germline values: CDR1 SGHTA, CDR2 FQGNSA.

This chain connects TRBV29-1 to TRBJ2-2; possibly TRBD2 for D (6 bases). Germline values: CDR1 SQVTM, CDR2 ANQGSEA. V shed 6 bases and J shed 1 base, with 9 bases lying between them. This CDR3 is 13 amino acids long. Here the CDR3 reads CSVVSGNTGELFF. The CDR3 bases are TGCAGCGTCGTTAGCGGGAACACCGGGGAGCTGTTTTTT.

The sample holds many counts of this clonotype. Just one base apart from a much larger clone, this may be a read error. V gene TRBV28 combines with J gene TRBJ2-4; 11 positions match TRBD2. This CDR3 region has 15 residues. Germline-derived CDR1 and CDR2 are MDHEN and SYDVKM. The CDR3 coding sequence is TGTGCCAGCAAGAGTAGCGGGAGGGATAAAAACATTAAGTACTTC. Protein: CASKSSGRDKNIKYF.

The table lists this clonotype with many counts. V is TRBV6-5 and J is TRBJ2-7; TRBD2 aligns across 8 bases. Trimming took 10 bases from V and 5 from J; bases not matched to a gene: 13. Germline-derived CDR1 and CDR2 are MNHEY and SVGAGI. This CDR3 is 14 amino acids long. CDR3 coding DNA: TGTGCCACCCATGGGTTAGCGGGGAACCACGAGCAGTACTTC. Encoded protein: CATHGLAGNHEQYF.

This clonotype was seen ten or more times. The chain employs TRBV12-3 or TRBV12-4 and TRBJ1-1, with D possibly TRBD1 on 6 matching bases. The CDR3 has 16 amino acids. V lost 6 bases to trimming and J lost 3 bases, with 20 bases between them. The CDR3 sequence is CASSILPPGHHTEAFF. The CDR3 coding sequence is TGTGCCAGCAGCATCCTCCCCCCGGGACACCACACTGAAGCTTTCTTT.

This clonotype was counted many times. The chain recombines TRBV19 with TRBJ1-1; TRBD1 might be the D (6 bases). CDR1 and CDR2 (germline): LNHDA, SQIVND (reference sequence). CDR3 length equals 17 residues. V was pared by 3 bases and J by 0 bases, with 17 bases between. CDR3: CASSIGPREGVNTEAFF. In DNA form, the CDR3 reads TGTGCCAGTAGTATTGGCCCTCGGGAGGGGGTGAACACTGAAGCTTTCTTT.